These 23 T cell receptor beta chains share one sample of origin, sequenced in a study of PD-1 blockade in classical Hodgkin lymphoma. Sequenced by immunoSEQ multiplex PCR; TCRdb stores in-frame clones only, minus some. The data contain fewer than 35,000 clones, about four fifths of them singletons. Time point here: cycle 4 day 1 (C4D1), after 5 to 7 weeks of nivolumab. All patients experienced relapse after autologous stem cell transplantation, and brentuximab vedotin exposure was variable. The sequencing here drew on peripheral blood mononuclear cells (PBMCs), taken before the fourth cycle of nivolumab. The receptors derive from a human donor with classical Hodgkin lymphoma.

The chain joins TRBV19 to TRBJ1-1; tentative D call: TRBD1 (6 bases). This CDR3 spans 15 amino acids. The V and J ends lost 1 base and 6 bases respectively, with 15 bases between them. CDR1 LNHDA and CDR2 SQIVND come from the germline V gene (reference sequence). CDR3 DNA sequence: TGTGCCAGTAGTATAGCCGCCTTTGGGGGCTCTGAAGCTTTCTTT. The encoded protein is CASSIAAFGGSEAFF.

The chain carries TRBV4-1 and TRBJ1-1; the D is unclear. Trimming took off 0 bases at V and 0 bases at J, with 5 bases between the two ends. The CDR3 extends over 14 amino acids. Per the germline V gene, CDR1 is MGHRA and CDR2 is YSYEKL. CDR3 sequence (DNA): TGCGCCAGCAGCCAAGATACTGTGAACACTGAAGCTTTCTTT. Protein sequence: CASSQDTVNTEAFF.

V gene TRBV18 combines with J gene TRBJ1-1, with no clear D. Per germline, CDR1 KGHSH and CDR2 LQKENI. The CDR3 sequence is 14 residues long. V dropped 5 bases and J dropped 2 bases, with 12 bases sitting between them. The CDR3 nucleotides are TGTGCCAGCTCAGTTATGGCCTTAAACACTGAAGCTTTCTTT. It translates to CASSVMALNTEAFF. The complete variable domain, with remaining parts taken from reference TRBV18 and TRBJ1-1, reads NAGVMQNPRHLVRRRGQEARLRCSPMKGHSHVYWYRQLPEEGLKFMVYLQKENIIDESGMPKERFSAEFPKEGPSILRIQQVVRGDSAAYFCASSVMALNTEAFFGQGTRLTVV.

The V gene is TRBV28, the J gene TRBJ1-2; possible D gene TRBD1, 6 bases. This CDR3 region has 13 residues. Per germline, CDR1 MDHEN and CDR2 SYDVKM. With 6 bases removed from V and 2 bases from J, the gap between germline ends came to 10 bases. The CDR3 DNA reads as TGTGCCAGCAGGCCAACAGGGAACTATGGCTACACCTTC. It encodes CASRPTGNYGYTF.

A remark on this clone: This likely stems from a read error, as it lies one base from a far larger clone. The same CDR3 also results from other DNA sequences found in this sample. The V call is TRBV4-1, the J call TRBJ2-1; D may be TRBD1 (5 bases). This CDR3 is built from 14 residues. Germline V gene sequence: CDR1 MGHRA, CDR2 YSYEKL. Trimming pared 3 bases from V and 8 bases from J, leaving 14 bases between. CDR3 sequence reads: CASSQESRGYEQFF. The CDR3 DNA reads TGCGCCAGCAGCCAGGAATCAAGGGGTTATGAGCAGTTCTTC.

The J gene is TRBJ2-3, the V gene TRBV28; 9 nucleotides line up with TRBD1. Germline values: CDR1 MDHEN, CDR2 SYDVKM. V was clipped by 5 bases and J by 3 bases; unmatched bases: 6. The CDR3 contains 15 residues. The CDR3 is CASSLQGARTDTQYF. The CDR3 nucleotides read TGTGCCAGCAGTCTACAGGGGGCGAGGACAGATACGCAGTATTTT.

The J gene is TRBJ2-5, the V gene TRBV6-1, with 8 bases lining up with TRBD1. The V gene's germline CDR1 is MNHNS and CDR2 SASEGT. The CDR3 contains 12 residues. V lost 8 bases and J lost 4; bases outside the gene matches: 3. For the CDR3, the DNA is TGTGCCAGCGCAGGGGGCTCAGAGACCCAGTACTTC. Its protein is CASAGGSETQYF.

The V and J genes are TRBV21-1 and TRBJ2-7; the table's TRBD1 call for D was not verified on the DNA. TRBV21-1 is classified as a pseudogene. The CDR3 sequence is 16 residues long. The DNA for the CDR3 is TGTGCCAGCAGCAAGGGTCTGGACACCTCAGCCCACGAGCAGTACGTC. Protein sequence: CASSKGLDTSAHEQYV.

The genes are TRBV2 and TRBJ2-3; a weak D match, TRBD1 (5 bases). This CDR3 has 10 amino acids. Germline V gene data show CDR1 as SNHLY and CDR2 as FYNNEI. Trimming took off 6 bases at V and 9 bases at J, with 7 bases between the two ends. The DNA of the CDR3 is TGTGCCAGCAGGGCAGGGACGCAGTATTTT. This codes for CASRAGTQYF.

This rearrangement joins TRBV28 to TRBJ2-5; no clear D. V was cut by 2 bases and J by 5 bases, with 9 bases left in between. Germline V CDR1 and CDR2: MDHEN, SYDVKM. This CDR3 spans 13 amino acids. CDR3 sequence: CASSLGVFETQYF. The CDR3 DNA reads as TGTGCCAGCAGTTTAGGGGTGTTTGAGACCCAGTACTTC.

This clone was detected once. The chain employs TRBV4-2 and TRBJ1-3, with D tentatively TRBD1 (5 bases). Germline CDR1 reads LGHNA; CDR2 reads YNFKEQ. V was pared by 0 bases and J by 3 bases, with 9 bases between. The CDR3 runs to 15 residues. CDR3: CASSQDYQGGNTIYF. DNA for the CDR3: TGTGCCAGCAGCCAAGATTACCAGGGTGGAAACACCATATATTTT.

The J gene is TRBJ1-6, the V gene TRBV9; D unresolved. V was pared by 0 bases and J by 2 bases, with 6 bases between. Germline V CDR1 and CDR2: SGDLS, YYNGEE. The CDR3 has 15 amino acids. CDR3 loop: CASSVEGAYNSPLHF. The CDR3 nucleotides read TGTGCCAGCAGCGTAGAAGGCGCCTATAATTCACCCCTCCACTTT. The full variable domain, in which reference TRBV9 and TRBJ1-6 provide the parts outside the CDR3, is DSGVTQTPKHLITATGQRVTLRCSPRSGDLSVYWYQQSLDQGLQFLIQYYNGEERAKGNILERFSAQQFPDLHSELNLSSLELGDSALYFCASSVEGAYNSPLHFGNGTRLTVT.

The chain is built from TRBV28 and TRBJ2-5; the D gene is possibly TRBD2 (5 bases). The CDR3 covers 13 residues. Germline CDR1 MDHEN, CDR2 SYDVKM. V was pared by 6 bases and J by 6 bases, with 14 bases between. Written as DNA, the CDR3 is TGTGCCAGCAGGCCCCGCTGGAGGCAGACCCAGTACTTC. This translates into CASRPRWRQTQYF.

The V and J genes are TRBV6-5 and TRBJ2-5; weak D call: TRBD2 (6 bases). V lost 2 bases to trimming and J lost 1 base, with 11 bases between them. CDR1 is MNHEY and CDR2 is SVGAGI in the germline V gene. The CDR3 is 15 amino acids. The CDR3, as DNA: TGTGCCAGCAGTTACGGTGCGGGGTCCCAAGAGACCCAGTACTTC. It is translated as CASSYGAGSQETQYF.

The rearrangement uses TRBV9 and TRBJ1-1, with a possible D match to TRBD1 (5 bases). V dropped 0 bases and J dropped 5 bases, with 8 bases sitting between them. There are 13 residues in the CDR3. CDR1 is SGDLS, CDR2 YYNGEE, per germline. The CDR3 DNA follows: TGTGCCAGCAGCGTAGGAGGGGCGACTGAAGCTTTCTTT. Protein: CASSVGGATEAFF. Together with reference TRBV9 and TRBJ1-1, the CDR3 gives the full variable domain: DSGVTQTPKHLITATGQRVTLRCSPRSGDLSVYWYQQSLDQGLQFLIQYYNGEERAKGNILERFSAQQFPDLHSELNLSSLELGDSALYFCASSVGGATEAFFGQGTRLTVV.

The V gene is TRBV4-2, the J gene TRBJ2-3; TRBD1 matches at 12 bases. Germline CDR1 is LGHNA and CDR2 is YNFKEQ. This CDR3 spans 18 amino acids. J gave up 4 bases and V 1 base, and 9 bases lay outside the gene matches. The CDR3 reads CASSQAVGQGAHADTQYF. The CDR3 nucleotides are TGTGCCAGCAGCCAAGCAGTGGGACAGGGGGCCCACGCAGATACGCAGTATTTT.

The chain is built from TRBV6-1 and TRBJ2-3, with D perhaps TRBD2 (5 bases). The germline gives CDR1 MNHNS, CDR2 SASEGT. Trimming stripped 9 bases from V and 2 bases from J, with 15 bases between. The CDR3 spans 14 residues. The CDR3 is CASIRDLYTDTQYF. CDR3 bases: TGTGCCAGTATACGGGATCTTTACACAGATACGCAGTATTTT.

The chain links TRBV30 to TRBJ1-3; D is unresolved. Germline V gives CDR1 GTSNPN, CDR2 SVGIG (reference sequence). Trimming removed 0 bases at V and 1 base at J, with 7 bases between. The CDR3 length is 14 residues. The CDR3 spells CAWSVRVSGNTIYF. CDR3 sequence (DNA): TGTGCCTGGAGTGTAAGGGTTTCTGGAAACACCATATATTTT.

This chain connects TRBV9 to TRBJ2-1; 12 bases are shared with TRBD2. With V trimmed by 5 bases and J by 3 bases, 3 bases remained unmatched. This CDR3 region has 15 residues. The germline gives CDR1 SGDLS, CDR2 YYNGEE. This CDR3 reads CASRATSGSYNEQFF. CDR3 nucleotide sequence: TGTGCCAGCAGGGCGACTAGCGGGAGCTACAATGAGCAGTTCTTC.

The chain employs TRBV30 and TRBJ2-1; D is unclear. CDR1 is GTSNPN and CDR2 is SVGIG in the germline V gene (reference sequence). The V gene lost 0 bases and the J gene lost 7 bases, with 19 bases spanning the gap. The CDR3 runs to 16 residues. CDR3 nucleotide sequence: TGTGCCTGGAGTGTGACCCACTCGGTAGGTGGGAATGAGCAGTTCTTC. Protein: CAWSVTHSVGGNEQFF.

The chain joins TRBV4-1 to TRBJ1-6, with D hard to call. The ends were cut back, 5 bases at V and 9 bases at J, with 11 bases in the middle. The CDR3 covers 13 residues. In germline, CDR1 is MGHRA, CDR2 YSYEKL. This CDR3 is CASSKGPSSPLHF. CDR3 DNA sequence: TGCGCCAGCAGCAAAGGGCCCTCTTCACCCCTCCACTTT.

The chain is built from TRBV6-6 and TRBJ1-6; D is undetermined. Germline V gene sequence: CDR1 MNHNY, CDR2 SVGAGI (reference sequence). This CDR3 region has 14 residues. V lost 2 bases to trimming and J lost 9 bases, with 11 bases between them. The CDR3 coding sequence is TGTGCCAGCAGTTACGGCGTCGGGCGTTCACCCCTCCACTTT. This sequence encodes CASSYGVGRSPLHF.

As concerns this clone: In the same sample, other DNA sequences code for this CDR3. The J gene is TRBJ2-6, the V gene TRBV7-9; D gene uncertain. V lost 2 bases and J lost 1, with 6 bases in between. The CDR3 extends over 15 amino acids. Germline CDR1 SEHNR, CDR2 FQNEAQ (reference sequence). The CDR3 reads CASSLTGSGANVLTF. In nucleotides, the CDR3 is TGTGCCAGCAGCTTAACCGGATCTGGGGCCAACGTCCTGACTTTC.